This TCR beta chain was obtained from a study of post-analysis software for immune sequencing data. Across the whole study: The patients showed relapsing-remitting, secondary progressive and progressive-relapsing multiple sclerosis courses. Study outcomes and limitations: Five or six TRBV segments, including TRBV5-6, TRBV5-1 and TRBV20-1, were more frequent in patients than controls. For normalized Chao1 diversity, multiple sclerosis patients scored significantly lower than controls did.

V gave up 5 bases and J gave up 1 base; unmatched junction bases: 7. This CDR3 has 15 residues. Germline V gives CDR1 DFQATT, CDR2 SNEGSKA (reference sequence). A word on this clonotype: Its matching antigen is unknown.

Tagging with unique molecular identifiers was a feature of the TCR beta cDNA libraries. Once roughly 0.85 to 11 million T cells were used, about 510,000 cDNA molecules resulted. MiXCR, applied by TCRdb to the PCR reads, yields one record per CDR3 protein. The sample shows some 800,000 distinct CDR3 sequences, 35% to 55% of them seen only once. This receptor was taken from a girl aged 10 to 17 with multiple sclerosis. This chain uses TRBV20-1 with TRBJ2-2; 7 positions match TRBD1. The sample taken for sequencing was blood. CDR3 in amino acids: CSAATGQLNTGELFF. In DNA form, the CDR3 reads TGCAGTGCTGCAACGGGACAGTTGAACACCGGGGAGCTGTTTTTT.